This T cell receptor beta chain was sequenced for a study of a mutant IDH1 vaccine in newly diagnosed glioma. Across the study: Vaccines began 4-6 weeks after radiotherapy alone, or with temozolomide cycles. The week-35 safety follow-up was V12, and the week-47 study end was V13.

As for this clone: Its specificity is unknown.

In germline, CDR1 is SGHDN, CDR2 FVKESK. V trimming: 4 bases; J trimming: 0 bases; junction bases outside the gene matches: 14. The length of the CDR3 is 20 residues. This table comes from immunoSEQ multiplex PCR, and its TCRdb copy is limited to in-frame clones, with some not included. The sample shows around 40,000 clones, roughly nine tenths of them seen only once. Sample time point: week 35, safety follow-up. Vaccine doses each comprised 300 ug of mutant IDH1 20-mer peptide, with topical imiquimod. The vaccination schedule gave patients eight doses in weeks 1, 3, 5, 7, 11, 15, 19 and 23. The source of this sequence is a man aged 35 to 55 with glioma. Sequenced here: PBMCs, sampled from a glioma patient whose treatment included an IDH1 peptide vaccine. The chain links TRBV14 to TRBJ2-7; 14 positions agree with TRBD2. CDR3 nucleotide sequence: TGTGCCAGCAGCCGGAGGGGGGGACTAGCGGGAGCTCGGGGCTCCTACGAGCAGTACTTC. Residues: CASSRRGGLAGARGSYEQYF.